This T cell receptor beta chain was obtained from a study of Tregs in tolerant kidney transplant recipients. Study-level points and caveats: This study did not directly address biological reproducibility.

Germline loops: CDR1 MGHRA, CDR2 YSYEKL. J gave up 3 bases and V 3 bases, and 8 bases lay outside the gene matches. This CDR3 is 15 amino acids long. A word on this clone: Its antigen is not known.

The data were produced by immunoSEQ multiplex PCR, yet TCRdb's version contains in-frame clones alone and is incomplete. This table holds 240,000 or so clones, about 80% found once. V and J are TRBV4-1 and TRBJ2-7, with 7 bases identical to TRBD2. The sequence came from a human donor in good health. The specimen was CD4+ T cells from blood. Here the CDR3 DNA reads TGCGCCAGCAGCCAGCCGACTAGCAAGGACTACGAGCAGTACTTC. Protein sequence: CASSQPTSKDYEQYF.